This T cell receptor (beta chain) was documented in a study of blood T cell repertoires in COVID-19. This CDR3 contains 17 residues. Germline V gives CDR1 SGHNT, CDR2 YYREEE (reference sequence). The ends lost 3 bases at V and 1 base at J; junction bases unmatched: 9. Seattle patients were enrolled during active infection and followed longitudinally. Produced via immunoSEQ multiplex PCR; TCRdb's table is partial and in-frame only. The table has more than 350,000 clones, about 90% seen once; the top ten hold under 11%. This chain joins TRBV5-4 and TRBJ2-5, with 10 positions matching TRBD2. This clonotype was sampled from a woman under 40 with COVID-19, enrolled during active disease. The source material was peripheral blood. This chain's CDR3 is CASSSTRLAGGQETQYF. CDR3 nucleotides: TGTGCCAGCAGCTCTACAAGACTAGCGGGTGGCCAAGAGACCCAGTACTTC.